Each of the 21 T cell receptor beta chains below was sequenced from the same sample in a study of blood T cell repertoires in COVID-19. The assay was immunoSEQ multiplex PCR, and TCRdb's table has in-frame clones only and misses some. Seen here are about 190,000 clones, roughly 78% observed once, and the top ten hold 2.5% to 3%. Source material: peripheral blood. Every receptor here comes from a woman of 80 years or more with active or convalescent COVID-19.

This sequence joins TRBV21-1 and TRBJ2-7; the D call TRBD2 from the table was never checked on the DNA. TRBV21-1 is a documented pseudogene. The CDR3 length is 16 residues. CDR3 in amino acids: CAALGGVYYLAYEQYF. CDR3 nucleotides: TGTGCCGCCTTGGGGGGGGTTTATTACCTTGCCTACGAGCAGTACTTC.

V usage is TRBV2 and J usage is TRBJ2-3; perhaps TRBD1 as D (7 bases). The CDR3 has 16 amino acids. V gave up 3 bases and J gave up 1 base, with 14 bases separating them. Germline CDR1 reads SNHLY; CDR2 reads FYNNEI. The CDR3 DNA reads TGTGCCAGCAGTGATAATGGAGGGGGCCGCACAGATACGCAGTATTTT. It is translated as CASSDNGGGRTDTQYF.

The chain is built from TRBV5-4 and TRBJ2-3; TRBD1 might be the D (5 bases). Between the trimmed V and J ends, which lost 1 base and 3 bases, there was a span of 12 bases. The CDR3 contains 15 residues. The germline gives CDR1 SGHNT, CDR2 YYREEE (reference sequence). This CDR3 reads CASSLSTGATDTQYF. CDR3 in DNA: TGTGCCAGCAGCTTGAGCACTGGGGCAACAGATACGCAGTATTTT.

The chain carries TRBV5-6 and TRBJ2-7; 15 bases map to TRBD2. V was pared by 4 bases and J by 6 bases, with 8 bases of the junction left unmatched. CDR3 size: 16 residues. Germline-derived CDR1 and CDR2 are SGHDT and YYEEEE. The CDR3 region is CASSVARGLAGGEQYF. CDR3 sequence (DNA): TGTGCCAGCAGCGTCGCTCGGGGACTAGCGGGGGGCGAGCAGTACTTC.

This chain connects TRBV15 to TRBJ1-4; 7 positions match TRBD1. Germline-derived CDR1 and CDR2 are LNHNV and YYDKDF (reference sequence). Losses at the gene ends were 5 bases for V and 0 bases for J; bases not matched to a gene: 6. The CDR3 covers 16 residues. CDR3 bases: TGTGCCACCAGCCAGGGGGTAGTTGCAACTAATGAAAAACTGTTTTTT. Protein: CATSQGVVATNEKLFF.

The rearrangement links TRBV7-9 to TRBJ2-5, with unresolved D. The CDR3 consists of 14 residues. Trimming removed 2 bases from V and 7 bases from J, with 14 bases in between. Germline V CDR1 and CDR2: SEHNR, FQNEAQ (reference sequence). CDR3 sequence reads: CASSLYDTVWTQYF. In DNA form, the CDR3 reads TGTGCCAGCAGCTTATATGACACAGTATGGACCCAGTACTTC. The entire variable domain, with the rest obtained from reference TRBV7-9 and TRBJ2-5, is as follows: DTGVSQNPRHKITKRGQNVTFRCDPISEHNRLYWYRQTLGQGPEFLTYFQNEAQLEKSRLLSDRFSAERPKGSFSTLEIQRTEQGDSAMYLCASSLYDTVWTQYFGPGTRLLVL.

This chain uses TRBV3-1 (or the pseudogene TRBV3-2) with TRBJ2-3; 11 nucleotides match TRBD2. This CDR3 region has 15 residues. Trimming removed 11 bases from V and 2 bases from J; junction bases left unmatched: 9. Germline V gene lookup returns CDR1 LGHDT and CDR2 YNNKEL (reference sequence). CDR3 protein: CACRTSGYDTDTQYF. The DNA of the CDR3 is TGTGCCTGCCGGACTAGCGGGTACGACACAGATACGCAGTATTTT.

This clone was seen once. This chain joins TRBV2 and TRBJ2-2; perhaps TRBD2 as D (6 bases). CDR1 and CDR2 from the germline V gene are SNHLY and FYNNEI. This CDR3 has 14 residues. Trimming took 7 bases from V and 4 from J, leaving 13 bases between them. The DNA of the CDR3 is TGTGCCAGCATTGGGGTAGCGGCCACCGGGGAGCTGTTTTTT. Its protein product is CASIGVAATGELFF. The full variable domain, in which reference TRBV2 and TRBJ2-2 provide the parts outside the CDR3, is EPEVTQTPSHQVTQMGQEVILRCVPISNHLYFYWYRQILGQKVEFLVSFYNNEISEKSEIFDDQFSVERPDGSNFTLKIRSTKLEDSAMYFCASIGVAATGELFFGEGSRLTVL.

The chain joins TRBV5-6 to TRBJ1-2; no reliable D call. The CDR3 loop spans 14 amino acids. Between the trimmed V and J ends, which lost 6 bases and 5 bases, there was a span of 17 bases. Germline CDR1 is SGHDT and CDR2 is YYEEEE. The DNA of the CDR3 is TGTGCCAGCACCTCGGGTGGCACAATTTATGGCTACACCTTC. As protein: CASTSGGTIYGYTF.

The CDR3 DNA reads TGTGCCAGCAGCGTCATGTACAGGGGAAGGGGTGAAAAACTGTTTTTT. Translating gives CASSVMYRGRGEKLFF. The chain combines TRBV21-1 with TRBJ1-4; the table assigns TRBD1, which was not confirmed against the DNA. TRBV21-1 is marked as a pseudogene. CDR3 length: 16 residues.

The chain combines TRBV11-3 with TRBJ1-3; unclear D gene. This CDR3 has 12 amino acids. CDR1 is SGHNT, CDR2 YENEEA, per germline. V was clipped by 4 bases and J by 4 bases, with 5 bases between them. The CDR3 DNA follows: TGTGCCAGCAGCTGGGCCGGAAACACCATATATTTT. It encodes CASSWAGNTIYF. Drawing the rest from reference TRBV11-3 and TRBJ1-3, the complete variable domain is EAGVVQSPRYKIIEKKQPVAFWCNPISGHNTLYWYLQNLGQGPELLIRYENEEAVDDSQLPKDRFSAERLKGVDSTLKIQPAELGDSAVYLCASSWAGNTIYFGEGSWLTVV.

The chain joins TRBV3-1 (or the pseudogene TRBV3-2) to TRBJ2-5; 9 nucleotides align to TRBD2. From germline, CDR1 is LGHDT and CDR2 YNNKEL (reference sequence). The CDR3 spans 18 residues. J lost 5 bases, V lost 3 bases, and 16 bases had no gene match. In DNA, the CDR3 is TGTGCCAGCAGCCATCCACCGGCTAGCGGGGCCCGCCAGGAGACCCAGTACTTC. This codes for CASSHPPASGARQETQYF.

The J gene is TRBJ1-1, the V gene TRBV5-1, with 8 nucleotides matching TRBD1. CDR1 SGHRS and CDR2 YFSETQ come from the germline V gene. This CDR3 region has 14 residues. The junction had 2 bases not matched to a gene; V was cut back by 4 bases and J by 0 bases. The CDR3 sequence is CASSMTGVNTEAFF. Here the CDR3 DNA reads TGCGCCAGCAGCATGACAGGGGTGAACACTGAAGCTTTCTTT.

The chain combines TRBV7-2 with TRBJ2-2; TRBD1 might be the D (6 bases). Trimming left V 5 bases short and J 5 bases short, with 9 bases between. CDR1 and CDR2 (germline): SGHTA, FQGNSA. CDR3 length equals 13 residues. CDR3 amino acids: CASSHRVTGELFF. The CDR3, as DNA: TGTGCCAGCAGCCACAGGGTTACCGGGGAGCTGTTTTTT.

The rearrangement links TRBV28 to TRBJ2-7; D gene uncertain. Germline V gives CDR1 MDHEN, CDR2 SYDVKM. Trimming removed 3 bases at V and 6 bases at J, with 9 bases between. This CDR3 has 12 amino acids. The CDR3, as DNA: TGTGCCAGCAGTTTCGATGGCAGCGAGCAGTACTTC. It translates to CASSFDGSEQYF.

The J gene is TRBJ2-7, the V gene TRBV10-3; the D gene is possibly TRBD2 (6 bases). This CDR3 is built from 15 residues. The V gene lost 7 bases and the J gene lost 4 bases, with 20 bases spanning the gap. Per germline, CDR1 ENHRY and CDR2 SYGVKD. For the CDR3, the DNA is TGTGCCATCATGCCCCAGGGAGGTACCGGATACGAGCAGTACTTC. As protein: CAIMPQGGTGYEQYF.

This clone was seen a few times. The rearrangement links TRBV19 to TRBJ2-5; 8 bases align to TRBD2. The CDR3 runs 15 residues. Looked up from germline, CDR1 is LNHDA and CDR2 is SQIVND (reference sequence). Unmatched junction bases numbered 9, after V lost 6 bases and J lost 3 bases. CDR3 nucleotide sequence: TGTGCCAGTAGGCAGGGGAGTAGCGGGGAAGAGACCCAGTACTTC. This translates into CASRQGSSGEETQYF.

J is TRBJ2-7 and V is TRBV30; 8 bases agree with TRBD1. Germline V gives CDR1 GTSNPN, CDR2 SVGIG (reference sequence). V shed 3 bases and J 6 bases; nucleotides not matched to a gene: 13. This CDR3 is built from 15 residues. CDR3 amino acids: CAWSKRTGQFIEQYF. Written as DNA, the CDR3 is TGTGCCTGGAGCAAACGGACAGGGCAATTTATCGAGCAGTACTTC. Supplemented by reference TRBV30 and TRBJ2-7, the full variable domain reads SQTIHQWPATLVQPVGSPLSLECTVEGTSNPNLYWYRQAAGRGLQLLFYSVGIGQISSEVPQNLSASRPQDRQFILSSKKLLLSDSGFYLCAWSKRTGQFIEQYFGPGTRLTVT.

The rearrangement joins TRBV7-7 to TRBJ2-5, with D possibly matching TRBD2 (7 bases). From germline, CDR1 is SSHAT and CDR2 FNYEAQ (reference sequence). Trimming removed 3 bases at V and 5 bases at J, with 19 bases between. This CDR3 comprises 16 residues. CDR3 in amino acids: CASSLGGHGPWETQYF. CDR3 coding DNA: TGTGCCAGCAGCTTGGGGGGGCACGGTCCTTGGGAGACCCAGTACTTC.

By proportion, this clone is medium-sized (0.01 to 0.1%). The V call is TRBV5-4, the J call TRBJ1-1, with TRBD1 matching 8 bases. This CDR3 has 14 residues. Germline-derived CDR1 and CDR2 are SGHNT and YYREEE (reference sequence). V was pared by 5 bases and J by 2 bases, with 5 bases of the junction left unmatched. The CDR3: CASRPDRANTEAFF. CDR3 bases: TGTGCCAGCAGGCCGGACAGGGCCAACACTGAAGCTTTCTTT.

This chain connects TRBV5-1 to TRBJ2-5, with 8 bases that match TRBD2. After removal of 3 bases from V and 2 bases from J, the junction contained 9 bases not matched to a gene. Germline CDR1 and CDR2: SGHRS and YFSETQ. The CDR3 is 16 residues long. The CDR3 DNA is TGCGCCAGCAGCTCCAACACCGTAGCGGGACAAGAGACCCAGTACTTC. This sequence encodes CASSSNTVAGQETQYF.